Below are 30 T cell receptor beta chains sequenced from a single sample in a study of neoadjuvant anti-PD-1 for oral cavity cancer. Repertoires were generated with immunoSEQ multiplex PCR, while TCRdb's copy carries only in-frame clones and drops some. The sample contains 9,000 to 13,000 clones, 52% of which appear only once. Sample: tumor tissue, taken before nivolumab (anti-PD-1) treatment. These TCRs come from a person between 35 and 79 years old with oral cavity squamous cell carcinoma.

By share, this clone ranks as medium-sized. The J gene is TRBJ2-7, the V gene TRBV18, with no clear D. Germline loops: CDR1 KGHSH, CDR2 LQKENI. This CDR3 region has 15 residues. Trimming shortened V by 2 bases and J by 5 bases, and 16 bases separated the two germline ends. CDR3: CASSPDPFSGHEQYF. The CDR3 nucleotides are TGTGCCAGCTCACCAGATCCATTTTCGGGCCACGAGCAGTACTTC.

This rearrangement joins TRBV6-1 to TRBJ1-6, with D possibly matching TRBD1 (6 bases). V was pared by 7 bases and J by 7 bases, with 14 bases between. Germline assignment: CDR1 MNHNS and CDR2 SASEGT. The CDR3 sequence is 14 residues long. The CDR3 here is CASTFYRDNSPLHF. CDR3 DNA: TGTGCCAGCACTTTCTACAGGGACAATTCACCCCTCCACTTT.

Only a few counts were recorded for this clone. The chain employs TRBV6-1 and TRBJ1-1; TRBD1 might be the D (5 bases). The V and J ends lost 4 bases and 1 base respectively, with 7 bases between them. CDR3 length: 13 residues. Germline CDR1 MNHNS, CDR2 SASEGT. This CDR3 is CASSGDGNTEAFF. The CDR3 coding sequence is TGTGCCAGCAGTGGGGACGGGAACACTGAAGCTTTCTTT.

V is TRBV4-3 and J is TRBJ2-5, with 8 bases lining up with TRBD1. The CDR3 loop spans 15 amino acids. V shed 2 bases and J 4 bases; nucleotides not matched to a gene: 6. The V gene's germline CDR1 is LGHNA and CDR2 YSLEER. Here the CDR3 DNA reads TGCGCCAGCAGCCAAAGCACAGGGGGAGGAGAGACCCAGTACTTC. It specifies CASSQSTGGGETQYF.

V and J are TRBV11-2 and TRBJ2-5, with 8 bases aligning to TRBD2. The CDR3 length is 16 residues. V lost 1 base and J lost 2; bases outside the gene matches: 6. CDR1 and CDR2 (germline): SGHAT, FQNNGV. The CDR3 bases are TGTGCCAGCAGCTTAGGTTTAGCGGGGTGGCAAGAGACCCAGTACTTC. This sequence encodes CASSLGLAGWQETQYF.

The chain has TRBV7-3 and TRBJ2-2; D not resolved. The CDR3 sequence is 13 residues long. Germline V gene sequence: CDR1 SGHTA, CDR2 FQGTGA. The V gene lost 2 bases and the J gene lost 5 bases, with 6 bases spanning the gap. CDR3 amino acids: CASSLPPTGELFF. DNA of the CDR3: TGTGCCAGCAGCTTACCCCCGACCGGGGAGCTGTTTTTT. Based on the CDR3 plus reference TRBV7-3 and TRBJ2-2, the full variable domain is GAGVSQTPSNKVTEKGKYVELRCDPISGHTALYWYRQSLGQGPEFLIYFQGTGAADDSGLPNDRFFAVRPEGSVSTLKIQRTERGDSAVYLCASSLPPTGELFFGEGSRLTVL.

This clone rates as medium-sized (0.01 to 0.1%). The chain employs TRBV29-1 and TRBJ2-2, with 7 bases aligning to TRBD1. Germline CDR1 and CDR2: SQVTM and ANQGSEA. Losses at the gene ends were 0 bases for V and 6 bases for J; bases not matched to a gene: 10. The CDR3 runs to 16 residues. The CDR3 here is CSVEDQETGLSGELFF. CDR3 coding DNA: TGCAGCGTTGAAGACCAGGAGACAGGGCTATCCGGGGAGCTGTTTTTT.

The V gene is TRBV7-9, the J gene TRBJ2-1; D perhaps matches TRBD1 (6 bases). Trimming took off 4 bases at V and 6 bases at J, with 16 bases between the two ends. This CDR3 region has 15 residues. Germline V CDR1 and CDR2: SEHNR, FQNEAQ (reference sequence). The CDR3 loop reads CASSSSLGQINEQFF. The CDR3 DNA is TGTGCCAGCAGCTCTAGCCTCGGACAGATCAATGAGCAGTTCTTC.

The table lists this clone with a few counts. The genes are TRBV7-9 and TRBJ2-3; TRBD2 matches 11 bases. This CDR3 comprises 15 residues. After removal of 11 bases from V and 2 bases from J, the junction contained 9 bases not matched to a gene. In germline, CDR1 is SEHNR, CDR2 FQNEAQ (reference sequence). The CDR3 region has the DNA TGTGCCTACCCCACTAGCGGGGGAGACACAGATACGCAGTATTTT. Its protein is CAYPTSGGDTDTQYF.

This clone ranks as large. The DNA for the CDR3 is TGCGCCAGCAGAGTATCGAGCCGGACTTCCTACGAGCAGTACTTC. Protein product: CASRVSSRTSYEQYF. This chain connects TRBV5-1 to TRBJ2-7; perhaps TRBD2 as D (5 bases). This CDR3 has 15 amino acids. Germline V gene data show CDR1 as SGHRS and CDR2 as YFSETQ. The ends were cut back, 5 bases at V and 1 base at J, with 16 bases in the middle.

The chain joins TRBV6-6 to TRBJ2-1, with 9 bases aligning to TRBD2. The J segment lost 7 bases and the V segment lost 4 bases, leaving 2 bases of the junction unmatched. The CDR3 runs to 13 residues. The germline V gene has CDR1 MNHNY and CDR2 SVGAGI (reference sequence). The CDR3 coding sequence is TGTGCCAGCAGTTTGAGCGGGGGGAATGAGCAGTTCTTC. This gives the protein CASSLSGGNEQFF.

This clone was seen a single time. CDR3 sequence: CARSLQGNQPQHF. The CDR3, as DNA: TGTGCCAGAAGCTTACAGGGTAATCAGCCCCAGCATTTT. The chain combines TRBV5-3 with TRBJ1-5; possible D gene TRBD1, 6 bases. TRBV5-3 is reported as an ORF; its role is uncertain. CDR3 size: 13 residues. V was trimmed by 2 bases and J by 4 bases, leaving 7 bases between them.

The rearrangement links TRBV18 to TRBJ1-6; 7 positions match TRBD1. Germline trimming cut 3 bases from V and 11 bases from J; bases unmatched to any gene: 7. The CDR3 is 14 amino acids. Per germline, CDR1 KGHSH and CDR2 LQKENI. CDR3 in amino acids: CASSPRGEGTPLHF. The CDR3 DNA sequence: TGTGCCAGCTCACCCAGGGGGGAAGGTACACCCCTCCACTTT.

The gene calls are TRBV11-3 and TRBJ1-6; maybe TRBD1 (5 bases). The CDR3 contains 12 residues. The ends were cut back, 5 bases at V and 12 bases at J, with 11 bases in the middle. Germline CDR1 reads SGHNT; CDR2 reads YENEEA. In DNA, the CDR3 is TGTGCCAGCAGCCCGGGGGTTCGACCCCTCCACTTT. The encoded protein is CASSPGVRPLHF.

This clone turned up a few times. V is TRBV14 and J is TRBJ2-7; TRBD1 aligns across 8 bases. Trimming cost V 0 bases and J 7 bases; bases outside gene matches: 26. The CDR3 is 21 amino acids. The germline V gene has CDR1 SGHDN and CDR2 FVKESK. The CDR3 reads CASSQDLYLPHGETGEWEQYF. CDR3 nucleotides: TGTGCCAGCAGCCAAGATCTATACCTACCTCACGGAGAGACAGGGGAATGGGAGCAGTACTTC.

The J gene is TRBJ2-7, the V gene TRBV4-3; D may match TRBD1 or TRBD2 (5 bases each). Germline assignment: CDR1 LGHNA and CDR2 YSLEER. The CDR3 consists of 14 residues. Trimming shortened V by 1 base and J by 0 bases, and 7 bases separated the two germline ends. The CDR3 sequence: CASSQGGNSYEQYF. CDR3 bases: TGCGCCAGCAGCCAAGGGGGGAACTCCTACGAGCAGTACTTC.

The genes are TRBV7-2 and TRBJ1-2; tentatively, D is TRBD1 (5 bases). Germline assignment: CDR1 SGHTA and CDR2 FQGNSA. V was clipped by 3 bases and J by 3 bases, with 14 bases between them. CDR3 size: 15 residues. The CDR3 nucleotides read TGTGCCAGCAGCTTCGAAAGGAGGGGACACTATGGCTACACCTTC. Translating it yields CASSFERRGHYGYTF.

This clone is medium-sized by share. The gene calls are TRBV6-5 and TRBJ1-4; 8 bases match TRBD1. The CDR3 runs to 15 residues. After removal of 3 bases from V and 8 bases from J, the junction contained 8 bases not matched to a gene. CDR1 MNHEY and CDR2 SVGAGI come from the germline V gene. CDR3 coding DNA: TGTGCCAGCAGTTATAGGGGACAGGCTCACGAAAAACTGTTTTTT. Residues: CASSYRGQAHEKLFF.

This clone was counted once. The chain combines TRBV7-2 with TRBJ2-7; either TRBD1 or TRBD2 may fit D (5 bases each). The CDR3 runs to 13 residues. Trimming removed 5 bases at V and 6 bases at J, with 14 bases between. Germline V CDR1 and CDR2: SGHTA, FQGNSA. CDR3 residues: CASSRQRVGEQYF. Here the CDR3 DNA reads TGTGCCAGCAGCCGACAGAGGGTCGGCGAGCAGTACTTC.

This chain joins TRBV6-5 and TRBJ1-4; D is possibly TRBD1 (5 bases). Between the trimmed V and J ends, which lost 0 bases and 4 bases, there was a span of 9 bases. Germline V lookup: CDR1 MNHEY, CDR2 SVGAGI. This CDR3 is built from 15 residues. CDR3 loop: CASSYSGHSNEKLFF. In DNA, the CDR3 is TGTGCCAGCAGTTACTCAGGACACAGTAATGAAAAACTGTTTTTT.

The table lists this clone with a few counts. The rearrangement uses TRBV10-3 and TRBJ1-5; D remains unclear. CDR1 and CDR2 from the germline V gene are ENHRY and SYGVKD. This CDR3 region has 13 residues. V lost 4 bases and J lost 0, with 4 bases in between. CDR3 protein: CAISVDSNQPQHF. The CDR3 DNA sequence: TGTGCCATCAGTGTAGATAGCAATCAGCCCCAGCATTTT.

Only a few counts were recorded for this clone. The chain has TRBV6-5 and TRBJ2-2; D remains ambiguous. Germline values: CDR1 MNHEY, CDR2 SVGAGI. Trimming took 4 bases from V and 3 from J, leaving 6 bases between them. This CDR3 has 13 amino acids. The CDR3 DNA is TGTGCCAGCAGTTCCGGGTACACCGGGGAGCTGTTTTTT. This sequence encodes CASSSGYTGELFF.

The DNA for the CDR3 is TGTGCCAGTAGTAACAGTGTAGGGCCCCAGCATTTT. Amino acid sequence: CASSNSVGPQHF. The rearrangement uses TRBV19 and TRBJ1-5; no firm D call. The CDR3 totals 12 residues. Trimming stripped 4 bases from V and 9 bases from J, with 10 bases between. CDR1 is LNHDA, CDR2 SQIVND, per germline (reference sequence).

This CDR3 is CASRVSDHYGYTF. The CDR3 coding sequence is TGTGCCAGTAGGGTCTCGGATCACTATGGCTACACCTTC. The chain has TRBV19 and TRBJ1-2; D remains unclear. This CDR3 contains 13 residues. The V gene's germline CDR1 is LNHDA and CDR2 SQIVND (reference sequence). Trimming stripped 6 bases from V and 3 bases from J, with 11 bases between.

This chain connects TRBV7-9 to TRBJ1-1; possible D gene TRBD1, 6 bases. V was trimmed by 5 bases and J by 5 bases, leaving 12 bases between them. Germline V CDR1 and CDR2: SEHNR, FQNEAQ (reference sequence). This CDR3 contains 13 residues. CDR3 sequence reads: CASSPGQLTEAFF. Here the CDR3 DNA reads TGTGCCAGCAGCCCTGGACAGTTGACTGAAGCTTTCTTT.

The gene calls are TRBV7-8 and TRBJ2-7; D might be TRBD1 (5 bases). The ends were cut back, 1 base at V and 3 bases at J, with 7 bases in the middle. This CDR3 has 13 amino acids. The germline V gene has CDR1 SGHVS and CDR2 FQNEAQ. CDR3 sequence: CASSLGTNYEQYF. In DNA, the CDR3 is TGTGCCAGCAGCTTAGGGACAAACTACGAGCAGTACTTC.

This clone was found a few times. CDR3 amino acids: CASSKEGRGPQPQHF. CDR3 nucleotides: TGTGCCAGCAGCAAAGAGGGCAGGGGGCCTCAGCCCCAGCATTTT. The V and J genes are TRBV21-1 and TRBJ1-5; whether TRBD1, the table's D call, matches the DNA was not checked. TRBV21-1 is flagged as a pseudogene. This CDR3 comprises 15 residues.

By share of the sample, this clone is medium-sized (0.01 to 0.1%). V is TRBV30 and J is TRBJ1-6; TRBD1 is a possible D gene (5 bases). Germline loops: CDR1 GTSNPN, CDR2 SVGIG (reference sequence). This CDR3 has 14 amino acids. V was shortened by 4 bases and J by 9 bases, with 16 bases between the two germline ends. CDR3 DNA sequence: TGTGCCTGGATTCCACGCCTGGGGGTTTCACCCCTCCACTTT. Its translation is CAWIPRLGVSPLHF.

This clone was counted once. CDR3 in DNA: TGTGCCAGCGGTCATTGTCGCTGGGGCAATCAGCCCCAGCATTTT. This codes for CASGHCRWGNQPQHF. The rearrangement uses TRBV7-5 and TRBJ1-5. TRBV7-5 corresponds to a pseudogene. There are 15 residues in the CDR3.

V gene TRBV5-4 combines with J gene TRBJ1-2; TRBD1 agrees at 7 bases. The CDR3 is 15 amino acids. V shed 3 bases, J shed 4 bases, and the junction held 9 bases outside the gene matches. CDR1 is SGHNT and CDR2 is YYREEE in the germline V gene (reference sequence). The CDR3 coding sequence is TGTGCCAGCAGCTCTCCTACGGACAGGCGCTATGGCTACACCTTC. Protein sequence: CASSSPTDRRYGYTF.